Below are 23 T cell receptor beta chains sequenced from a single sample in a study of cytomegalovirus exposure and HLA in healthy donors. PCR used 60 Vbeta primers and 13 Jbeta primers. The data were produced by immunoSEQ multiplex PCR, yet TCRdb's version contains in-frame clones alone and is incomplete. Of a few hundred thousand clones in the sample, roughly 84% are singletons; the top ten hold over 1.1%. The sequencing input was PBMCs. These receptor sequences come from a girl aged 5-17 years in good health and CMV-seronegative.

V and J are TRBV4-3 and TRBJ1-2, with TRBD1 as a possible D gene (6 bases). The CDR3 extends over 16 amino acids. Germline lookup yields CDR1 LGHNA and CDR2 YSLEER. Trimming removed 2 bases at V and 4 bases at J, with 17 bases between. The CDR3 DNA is TGCGCCAGCAGCCAATCGCTGGCCAGAGGGGGCTATGGCTACACCTTC. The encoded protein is CASSQSLARGGYGYTF.

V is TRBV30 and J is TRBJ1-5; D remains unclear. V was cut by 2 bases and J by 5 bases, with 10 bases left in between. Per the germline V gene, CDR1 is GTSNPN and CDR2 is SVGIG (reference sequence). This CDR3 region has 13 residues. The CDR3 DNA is TGTGCCTGGAGTAGAGCTCGGGATCAGCCCCAGCATTTT. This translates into CAWSRARDQPQHF.

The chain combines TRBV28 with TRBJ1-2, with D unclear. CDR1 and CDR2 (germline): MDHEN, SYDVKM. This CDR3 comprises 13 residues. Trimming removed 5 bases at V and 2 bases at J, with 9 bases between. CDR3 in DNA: TGTGCCAGCAGTAACCCCGGGAACTATGGCTACACCTTC. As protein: CASSNPGNYGYTF.

Written as DNA, the CDR3 is TGTGCCAGCAGTTTATCCGGGCGGGCCCGCTCCTACAATGAGCAGTTCTTC. Protein sequence: CASSLSGRARSYNEQFF. This chain uses TRBV27 with TRBJ2-1; TRBD2 is a possible D gene (5 bases). V was clipped by 0 bases and J by 0 bases, with 12 bases between them. CDR3 length: 17 amino acids. Germline CDR1 is MNHEY and CDR2 is SMNVEV (reference sequence).

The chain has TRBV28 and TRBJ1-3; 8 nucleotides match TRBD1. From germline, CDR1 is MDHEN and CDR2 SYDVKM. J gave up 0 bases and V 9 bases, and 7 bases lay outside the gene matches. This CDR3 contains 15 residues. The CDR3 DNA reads TGTGCCAGTAATCAGGGGGCAAGCTCTGGAAACACCATATATTTT. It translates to CASNQGASSGNTIYF.

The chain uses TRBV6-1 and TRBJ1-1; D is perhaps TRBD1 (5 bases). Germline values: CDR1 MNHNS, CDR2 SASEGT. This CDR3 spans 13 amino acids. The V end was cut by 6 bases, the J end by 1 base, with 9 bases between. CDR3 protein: CASRVGQNTEAFF. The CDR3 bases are TGTGCCAGCAGGGTCGGACAGAACACTGAAGCTTTCTTT.

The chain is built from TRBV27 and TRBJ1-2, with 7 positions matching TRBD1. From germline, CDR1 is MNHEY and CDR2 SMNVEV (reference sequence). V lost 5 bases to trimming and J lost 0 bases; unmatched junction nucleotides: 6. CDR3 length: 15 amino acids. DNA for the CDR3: TGTGCCAGCAGTCCAAAGACAGGGCCTAACTATGGCTACACCTTC. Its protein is CASSPKTGPNYGYTF.

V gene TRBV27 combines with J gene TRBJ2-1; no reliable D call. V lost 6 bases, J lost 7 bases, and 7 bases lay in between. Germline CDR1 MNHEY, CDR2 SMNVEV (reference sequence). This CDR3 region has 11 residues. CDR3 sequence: CASSLRNEQFF. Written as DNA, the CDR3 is TGTGCCAGCAGCTTGAGAAATGAGCAGTTCTTC.

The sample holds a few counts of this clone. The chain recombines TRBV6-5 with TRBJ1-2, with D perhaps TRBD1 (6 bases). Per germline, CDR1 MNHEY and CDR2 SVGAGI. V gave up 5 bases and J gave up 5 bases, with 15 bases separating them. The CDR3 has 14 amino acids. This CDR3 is CASSLQGSGYGYTF. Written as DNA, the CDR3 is TGTGCCAGCAGTCTTCAGGGGTCTGGTTATGGCTACACCTTC.

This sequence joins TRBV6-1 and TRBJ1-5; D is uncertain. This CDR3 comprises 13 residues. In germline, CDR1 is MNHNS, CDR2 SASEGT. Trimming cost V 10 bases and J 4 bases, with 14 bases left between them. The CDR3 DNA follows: TGTGCCACCACCGGGTACGGTAATCAGCCCCAGCATTTT. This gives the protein CATTGYGNQPQHF.

As DNA, the CDR3 is TGTGCCAGCAGCCAAACAGCGGGGACGCAAGAGACCCAGTACTTC. Protein: CASSQTAGTQETQYF. The J gene is TRBJ2-5, the V gene TRBV7-2; 7 positions agree with TRBD2. Germline assignment: CDR1 SGHTA and CDR2 FQGNSA. The CDR3 extends over 15 amino acids. V lost 5 bases and J lost 2; bases outside the gene matches: 8.

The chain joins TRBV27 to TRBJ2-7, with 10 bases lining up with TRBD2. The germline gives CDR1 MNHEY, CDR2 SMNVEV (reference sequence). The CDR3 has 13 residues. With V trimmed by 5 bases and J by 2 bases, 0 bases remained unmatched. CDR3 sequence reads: CASSTSGAYEQYF. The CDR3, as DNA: TGTGCCAGCAGTACTAGCGGGGCCTACGAGCAGTACTTC.

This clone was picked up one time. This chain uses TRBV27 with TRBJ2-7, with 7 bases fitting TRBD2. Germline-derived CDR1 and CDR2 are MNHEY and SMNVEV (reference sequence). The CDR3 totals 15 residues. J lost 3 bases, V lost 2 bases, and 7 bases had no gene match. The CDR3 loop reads CASSLRGDYYYEQYF. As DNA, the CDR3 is TGTGCCAGCAGTTTACGTGGGGACTACTACTACGAGCAGTACTTC.

In nucleotides, the CDR3 is TGTGCCAGCAGTTCCCCCTTAGCGGGAGGTCGAACAGATACGCAGTATTTT. Protein: CASSSPLAGGRTDTQYF. The chain is built from TRBV7-9 and TRBJ2-3, with 10 bases lining up with TRBD2. Unmatched junction bases numbered 12, after V lost 6 bases and J lost 3 bases. Germline CDR1 and CDR2: SEHNR and FQNEAQ (reference sequence). The CDR3 covers 17 residues.

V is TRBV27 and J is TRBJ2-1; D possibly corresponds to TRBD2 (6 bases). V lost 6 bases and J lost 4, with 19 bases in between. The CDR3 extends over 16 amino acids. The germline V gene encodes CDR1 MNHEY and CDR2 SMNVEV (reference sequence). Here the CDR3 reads CASSYFGGLNYNEQFF. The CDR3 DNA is TGTGCCAGCAGCTATTTCGGGGGACTTAATTACAATGAGCAGTTCTTC.

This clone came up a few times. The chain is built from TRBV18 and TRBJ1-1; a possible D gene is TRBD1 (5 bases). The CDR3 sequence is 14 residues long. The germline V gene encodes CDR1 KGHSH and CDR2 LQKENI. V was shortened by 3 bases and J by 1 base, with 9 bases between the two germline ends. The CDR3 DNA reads TGTGCCAGCTCACCGGGGGGTTCGAACACTGAAGCTTTCTTT. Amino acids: CASSPGGSNTEAFF.

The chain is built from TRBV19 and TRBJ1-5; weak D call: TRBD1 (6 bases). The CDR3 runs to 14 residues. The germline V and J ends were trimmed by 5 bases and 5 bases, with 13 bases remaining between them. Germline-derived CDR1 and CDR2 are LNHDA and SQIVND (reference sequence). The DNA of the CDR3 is TGTGCCAGTAGTGGCAGGGGTATCGATCAGCCCCAGCATTTT. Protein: CASSGRGIDQPQHF.

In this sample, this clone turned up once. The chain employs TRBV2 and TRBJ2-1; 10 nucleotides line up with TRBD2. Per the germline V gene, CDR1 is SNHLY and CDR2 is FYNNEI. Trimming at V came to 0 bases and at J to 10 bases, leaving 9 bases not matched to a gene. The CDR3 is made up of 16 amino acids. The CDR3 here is CASSEALRLAGVEQFF. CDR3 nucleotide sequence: TGTGCCAGCAGTGAAGCGCTTCGACTAGCGGGTGTGGAGCAGTTCTTC.

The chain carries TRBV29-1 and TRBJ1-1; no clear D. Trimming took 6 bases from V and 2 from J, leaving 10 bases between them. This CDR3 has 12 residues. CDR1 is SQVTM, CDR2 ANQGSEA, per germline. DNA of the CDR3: TGCAGCGTGAAGACTTCTAACACTGAAGCTTTCTTT. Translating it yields CSVKTSNTEAFF.

This CDR3 is CASSLRSTGLAYNEQFF. The CDR3 DNA follows: TGTGCCAGCAGCTTACGCTCGACAGGGTTGGCCTACAATGAGCAGTTCTTC. This rearrangement joins TRBV13 to TRBJ2-1; 7 positions match TRBD1. V was pared by 2 bases and J by 2 bases, with 9 bases of the junction left unmatched. From germline, CDR1 is PRHDT and CDR2 FYEKMQ (reference sequence). The CDR3 is 17 residues long.

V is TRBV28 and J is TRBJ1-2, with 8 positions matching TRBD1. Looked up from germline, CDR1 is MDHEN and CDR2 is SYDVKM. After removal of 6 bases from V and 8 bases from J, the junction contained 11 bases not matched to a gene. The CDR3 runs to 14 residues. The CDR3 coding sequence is TGTGCCAGCAGAACACAGGGGGATTTCGGAGGCTACACCTTC. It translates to CASRTQGDFGGYTF.

As DNA, the CDR3 is TGCGCCAGCAGCCAAGATGGAGCGGGGGGGCATGTCAATGAGCAGTTCTTC. Its translation: CASSQDGAGGHVNEQFF. The V and J genes are TRBV4-3 and TRBJ2-1, with TRBD2 matching over 10 bases. Per the germline V gene, CDR1 is LGHNA and CDR2 is YSLEER. V was clipped by 0 bases and J by 6 bases; unmatched bases: 8. The length of the CDR3 is 17 residues.

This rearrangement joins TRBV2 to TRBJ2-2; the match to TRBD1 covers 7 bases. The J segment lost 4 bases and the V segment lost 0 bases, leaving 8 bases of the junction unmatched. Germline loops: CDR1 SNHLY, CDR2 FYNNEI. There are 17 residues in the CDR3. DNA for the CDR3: TGTGCCAGCAGTGAAGCGCGTAACAGGGGCGGCACCGGGGAGCTGTTTTTT. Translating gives CASSEARNRGGTGELFF. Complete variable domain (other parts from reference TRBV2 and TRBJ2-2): EPEVTQTPSHQVTQMGQEVILRCVPISNHLYFYWYRQILGQKVEFLVSFYNNEISEKSEIFDDQFSVERPDGSNFTLKIRSTKLEDSAMYFCASSEARNRGGTGELFFGEGSRLTVL.